This T cell receptor (beta chain) comes out of a study of cytomegalovirus exposure and HLA in healthy donors (dated by TCRdb to about 2017). In the study overall: An earlier analysis of roughly 630 of the donors reported more than 250 Gb of sequence data and about 100 million unique TCR beta sequences from about 179 million T cells. The study used immunosequencing to profile the T cell repertoires of more than 650 subjects and linked those repertoires to cytomegalovirus serostatus. The number of donors typed differed by locus, with 629-630 for A, B, C, DRB1 and DQB1, around 520 for DQA1, 600 to 610 for DPA1, and 450 to 480 for DPB1. About 300 gigabases of sequencing data and 70 million to 100 million unique TCR sequences were included in an early release covering about 700 HLA-typed donors. On average, roughly 200,000 unique TCR beta nucleotide sequences were sequenced per donor among fewer than 500 genotyped donors of the cohort, with about 19% of those sequences being non-productive. Donor age, sex, ethnicity and CMV serostatus were compiled together with the repertoire data. Rather than using new phenotypic data, the later analysis identified candidate immune exposures from TCR beta sequences and from how often those sequences occurred across donors. To predict cytomegalovirus infection status, the study brought together high-throughput TCR immunosequencing, statistical association of individual TCRs with disease status, and machine learning. The study aimed to test whether cataloging public T cell receptors could reveal signatures of past pathogen exposure. To decide whether each TCR beta V gene segment behaved as functional or pseudogenic, an earlier analysis of approximately 590 of the donors relied on high-throughput TCR beta sequencing. Because of strong linkage in the cohort, five DR-DQ haplotypes were treated as single units for association and clustering. To study patterns of TCR occurrence, a later analysis re-analyzed previously published TCR beta repertoires from 666 donors and added high-resolution HLA genotyping. In a later genetic analysis, genome-wide SNP genotypes for 398 of the 666 donors were used, and that subset was treated as a discovery cohort. The genetic ancestry cluster associated with self-reported Caucasian donors included 70% to 85% of the 300 to 400 genotyped donors. All discovery cohort repertoires had been generated on a single sequencing platform. HLA typing covered class I and class II loci at four-digit resolution. In addition to the first cohort of 500 to 850 subjects, a separate validation cohort of 130 or so different subjects was used.

As to this clone: Its antigen remains undetermined. No base quality values were provided; no much bigger clone lies one nucleotide off.

What the research found in general, with its limitations: Some IMGT-functional V segments, including TRBV6-2 and TRBV6-3, could not be told apart with the 87-base-pair reads, so those segments were excluded. A later analysis found that TCR association rates varied across HLA loci, with DRB1 alleles showing the most associated TCRs and HLA-C alleles the fewest. Linkage disequilibrium might explain the correlated functional status among segregating V segments, but an unknown experimental factor could not be ruled out. Broadly in line with IMGT annotations, most TCR beta V segments showed up in productive rearrangements about 87% or about 30% of the time in an earlier analysis of approximately 600 of the donors. Specific HLA alleles were associated with 15,000 to 20,000 TCR beta sequences at a false discovery rate of 0.05 in a later analysis. Because counts were too low, seventeen rarely observed V segments, including chromosome 9 orphons, were left out of the earlier analysis of 587 of the donors. The classifier was reported to diagnose cytomegalovirus status with high specificity and sensitivity in both the original and validation cohorts. When HLA alleles, especially DR and DQ, strongly co-occurred, TCR associations were difficult to assign to individual alleles. A further reported finding was that TCR beta sequences accurately predicted the HLA-A and HLA-B alleles for most subjects in the first cohort. V-gene and J-gene trimming of TCR beta chains was associated with a missense DCLRE1C variant in a later genetic analysis, and the association was replicated in an independent cohort. The authors suggested that the approach could potentially be generalized to other disease states and immunological phenotypes. Roughly uniform sequencing depth across donors was assumed in presence/absence analyses, although this assumption may not hold. A cluster of highly shared sequence variants was judged likely to be a technical artifact of the sequencing pipeline. HLA typing was unavailable for some donors at each locus, so association tests used only the typed subset. In vitro tests confirmed that a few of the cytomegalovirus-associated TCR beta chains recognize cytomegalovirus antigens. A later analysis reported that several top co-occurrence clusters appeared linked to parvovirus B19, influenza, CMV and Epstein-Barr virus. In this cohort, only TCR beta chains were sequenced, and detectable features were limited by the absence of alpha or paired-chain data. Compared with the 666-donor mean, donors in an Asian-associated ancestry cluster had fewer N-insertions in productive TCRs, according to a later genetic analysis. Most CMV-associated TCR beta chains appeared to be HLA-restricted in a later analysis, and the HLA associations seemed to be driven largely by CMV exposure. Across donors, most TCR sequences were observed very rarely, whereas some public TCRs were present in many individuals. Compared with equally common non-associated chains, HLA-associated TCR beta chains in a later analysis were more clonally expanded and had lower generation probabilities. The study gave a list of some 150 TCR beta chains associated with cytomegalovirus. Immune exposure information for the cohort was limited to CMV serostatus.

The cohort consisted of 650 to 850 healthy bone marrow donors. All cohort members were sampled while nominally healthy, although unrecorded immune exposures were likely present. The donor tested CMV seropositive and was one of the 289 seropositive cohort members. A peripheral blood sample was provided by each donor, and peripheral blood mononuclear cells were used for TCR beta sequencing. The Qiagen DNeasy Blood Extraction Kit was used to extract genomic DNA from the blood cell samples. According to the germline V gene, CDR1 reads ENHRY and CDR2 reads SYGVKD. The V end loses 6 bases and the J end loses 4 bases, and a stretch of 15 bases separates them. The CDR3 runs 15 amino acids, cysteine and phenylalanine included. Only the CDR3 DNA is retained, 45 bases long and in frame from the first base. Libraries came from the immunoSEQ multiplex PCR assay. The multiplex PCR relied on a mix of 60 forward primers for TCR Vbeta segments and 13 reverse primers for TCR Jbeta segments. A multiplex PCR assay on genomic DNA amplified the CDR3 region of rearranged TCR beta genes. On the Illumina HiSeq System, the amplified TCR beta libraries were sequenced as 87-base-pair reads. The authors processed their data as follows. A later analysis tallied around 87 million unique TCR beta chains across the 666 repertoires, and around 10 million of those chains were shared by two or more donors. A nearest-neighbor algorithm error-corrected the raw reads and collapsed the reads into unique sequences, merging closely related sequences to remove PCR and sequencing errors. Alignment of CDR3 sequences to IMGT reference sequences was used to assign V, D and J gene segments. Each retained sequence needed at least a six-nucleotide match to both a V gene segment and a J gene segment. A rearrangement was called productive if the CDR3 had no stop codons and remained in frame with V and J, and every other rearrangement was called non-productive. CDR3 was defined by IMGT convention, running from the second conserved V-encoded cysteine to the conserved J-encoded phenylalanine. The earlier analysis of about 570 of the donors excluded any sequence lacking an unambiguous match to a single V gene segment. In an earlier analysis of 500 to 750 of the donors, V segments were called functional above 56.7% productive rearrangements and were called segregating when the between-donor standard deviation exceeded 5%. To diagnose cytomegalovirus status from the catalog of TCR beta chain sequences, a statistical classification framework was built. In a later analysis, TCR nucleotide sequences were compared against IMGT/GENE-DB human TR gene sequences so that V and J genes could be assigned. Using the TCRdist pipeline, a later analysis assigned CDR3 sequences along with most-parsimonious VDJ recombination scenarios. In a later analysis, each TCR beta chain was defined by its CDR3 amino acid sequence together with its V-gene family, and reads without a unique V-gene family were excluded. To address suspected cross-contamination and a sequencing artifact, a later analysis removed some 620 highly shared, low-generation-probability nucleotide sequences. In a later analysis, a clonal expansion index was calculated for each public chain from normalized within-repertoire ranks of inferred template counts. In a later analysis, generation probabilities were computed using a VDJ recombination model fitted to out-of-frame rearrangements, and the results were checked against IGoR. A later analysis scored TCR-TCR, TCR-HLA and TCR-CMV co-occurrence with hypergeometric tests, applying a repertoire-size bias correction to TCR pairs. False discovery rates were estimated in a later analysis by permuting HLA or CMV assignments 20 times. In a later analysis, co-occurring TCRs were grouped with DBSCAN, and TCRdist sequence similarity was added when clustering was performed within HLA-allele-positive subsets. For co-occurrence clustering, repertoires with fewer than 30,000 or more than 120,000 public chains were excluded, along with about five repertoires with anomalous nucleotide sharing. TCRdb holds this immuneACCESS table with in-frame rearrangements only. Some clones are missing; in checked studies, unresolved V genes explain under half, and the rest has no known cause. V, J and clone size derive from that table, while D and trimming were established from the DNA sequence. For this sample the table gives under 200,000 clones, of which roughly four fifths were detected only once. Clones ranked in the top ten supply 2.5% to 3% of the sample.

The sequenced material came from PBMCs. This receptor was identified in a woman in her forties or fifties in good health and CMV-seropositive. The chain links TRBV10-3 with TRBJ1-4; the D gene is perhaps TRBD1, from 5 matching bases. The bases read TGTGCCATCAGCGCTACTCAGGGTTTTAATGAAAAACTGTTTTTT. It translates as CAISATQGFNEKLFF.